The 23 T cell receptor beta chains presented below share a single source sample, sequenced in a study of T cell responses to AZD1222 COVID-19 vaccine. Repertoires were generated with immunoSEQ multiplex PCR, while TCRdb's copy carries only in-frame clones and drops some. The sample holds around 100,000 clones, 92% seen once. The sample was peripheral blood, taken on day 0 of AZD1222 vaccination. These receptors were taken from an adult in good health.

V gene TRBV27 combines with J gene TRBJ2-2; D ambiguous. CDR1 and CDR2 from the germline V gene are MNHEY and SMNVEV (reference sequence). The CDR3 extends over 13 amino acids. Deletions cut 8 bases from V and 4 bases from J, with 11 bases between. The CDR3 sequence: CASPTPGTGELFF. In DNA form, the CDR3 reads TGTGCCAGCCCTACCCCGGGCACCGGGGAGCTGTTTTTT.

The chain combines TRBV6-6 with TRBJ2-3; D may be TRBD1 or TRBD2 (5 bases each). Germline assignment: CDR1 MNHNY and CDR2 SVGAGI (reference sequence). The CDR3 covers 16 residues. Trimming took off 6 bases at V and 2 bases at J, with 18 bases between the two ends. The CDR3 DNA reads TGTGCCAGCAGACCCGGGTGGGGACGTATCACAGATACGCAGTATTTT. This gives the protein CASRPGWGRITDTQYF.

In its sample, this clone was seen once. V and J are TRBV23-1 and TRBJ2-6, with D unresolved. TRBV23-1 is known as an ORF, though its function is uncertain. This CDR3 has 18 amino acids. V lost 2 bases and J 0 bases, leaving 14 bases between the germline ends. CDR3 residues: CASSQILRLSSGANVLTF. DNA of the CDR3: TGCGCCAGCAGTCAAATCCTTCGCCTTAGCTCTGGGGCCAACGTCCTGACTTTC.

The J gene is TRBJ1-1, the V gene TRBV18, with D tentatively TRBD1 (5 bases). This CDR3 contains 12 residues. Germline lookup yields CDR1 KGHSH and CDR2 LQKENI. V dropped 3 bases and J dropped 7 bases, with 9 bases sitting between them. The CDR3 reads CASSPPDSEAFF. CDR3 coding DNA: TGTGCCAGCTCACCGCCAGACAGTGAAGCTTTCTTT. The variable domain in full, completed from reference TRBV18 and TRBJ1-1, reads NAGVMQNPRHLVRRRGQEARLRCSPMKGHSHVYWYRQLPEEGLKFMVYLQKENIIDESGMPKERFSAEFPKEGPSILRIQQVVRGDSAAYFCASSPPDSEAFFGQGTRLTVV.

The chain combines TRBV19 with TRBJ1-6, with D maybe TRBD1 (5 bases). This CDR3 spans 15 amino acids. Germline V gives CDR1 LNHDA, CDR2 SQIVND (reference sequence). Trimming shortened V by 3 bases and J by 5 bases, and 11 bases separated the two germline ends. For the CDR3, the DNA is TGTGCCAGTAGTATCTCGACAGCCAATAATTCACCCCTCCACTTT. Translation: CASSISTANNSPLHF. The whole variable domain, filled in from reference TRBV19 and TRBJ1-6, reads DGGITQSPKYLFRKEGQNVTLSCEQNLNHDAMYWYRQDPGQGLRLIYYSQIVNDFQKGDIAEGYSVSREKKESFPLTVTSAQKNPTAFYLCASSISTANNSPLHFGNGTRLTVT.

The chain combines TRBV5-4 with TRBJ2-3; the match to TRBD2 covers 7 bases. This CDR3 has 17 amino acids. The V gene's germline CDR1 is SGHNT and CDR2 YYREEE (reference sequence). After removal of 0 bases from V and 5 bases from J, the junction contained 12 bases not matched to a gene. The CDR3 nucleotides are TGTGCCAGCAGCTTGGTTGACGGACTAGTTAGTCTAGATACGCAGTATTTT. Protein sequence: CASSLVDGLVSLDTQYF.

V gene TRBV4-1 combines with J gene TRBJ2-7; D call uncertain. The CDR3 length is 15 residues. The germline gives CDR1 MGHRA, CDR2 YSYEKL. V lost 0 bases, J lost 2 bases, and 11 bases lay in between. Written as DNA, the CDR3 is TGCGCCAGCAGCCAAGAGGCTGACGGTCCCTACGAGCAGTACTTC. Protein product: CASSQEADGPYEQYF.

This clone was seen just once. The rearrangement joins TRBV28 to TRBJ1-2; possible D gene TRBD1, 5 bases. The ends were cut back, 6 bases at V and 0 bases at J, with 11 bases in the middle. CDR1 MDHEN and CDR2 SYDVKM come from the germline V gene. The CDR3 spans 14 residues. This CDR3 reads CASSPSGPNYGYTF. The CDR3 region has the DNA TGTGCCAGCAGCCCGTCGGGGCCTAACTATGGCTACACCTTC.

This clone was picked up one time. The rearrangement links TRBV30 to TRBJ1-5, with D perhaps TRBD1 (5 bases). V shed 3 bases and J shed 3 bases, with 15 bases lying between them. This CDR3 is built from 15 residues. Germline CDR1 GTSNPN, CDR2 SVGIG (reference sequence). The CDR3 sequence: CAWSLVGRNNQPQHF. DNA of the CDR3: TGTGCCTGGAGCCTCGTGGGACGGAACAATCAGCCCCAGCATTTT.

This chain joins TRBV27 and TRBJ1-1, with TRBD1 as a possible D gene (5 bases). The V gene lost 4 bases and the J gene lost 2 bases, with 11 bases spanning the gap. Germline V gene data show CDR1 as MNHEY and CDR2 as SMNVEV (reference sequence). The CDR3 covers 14 residues. The CDR3 bases are TGTGCCAGCAGTTCCCGGGGGGGTAACACTGAAGCTTTCTTT. Translated, it gives CASSSRGGNTEAFF.

The J gene is TRBJ1-6, the V gene TRBV7-2; D is ambiguous. The germline V gene encodes CDR1 SGHTA and CDR2 FQGNSA. This CDR3 is built from 13 residues. The V end lost 2 bases, the J end lost 9 bases, and 8 bases lay between the germline ends. The chain's CDR3 is CASSLWRPSPLHF. CDR3 coding DNA: TGTGCCAGCAGCTTATGGCGCCCTTCACCCCTCCACTTT. The whole variable domain, remainder taken from reference TRBV7-2 and TRBJ1-6, is GAGVSQSPSNKVTEKGKDVELRCDPISGHTALYWYRQSLGQGLEFLIYFQGNSAPDKSGLPSDRFSAERTGGSVSTLTIQRTQQEDSAVYLCASSLWRPSPLHFGNGTRLTVT.

The chain couples TRBV3-1 (or the pseudogene TRBV3-2) to TRBJ1-2; no firm D call. There are 11 residues in the CDR3. V shed 5 bases and J shed 7 bases, with 8 bases lying between them. Per the germline V gene, CDR1 is LGHDT and CDR2 is YNNKEL (reference sequence). The CDR3 bases are TGTGCCAGCAGCGAAGGCGTTGGCTACACCTTC. This sequence encodes CASSEGVGYTF.

The chain uses TRBV5-1 and TRBJ2-4, with 11 nucleotides matching TRBD2. CDR3 length: 15 amino acids. Germline-derived CDR1 and CDR2 are SGHRS and YFSETQ. The trim removed 1 base at V and 6 bases at J, leaving 3 bases unmatched. The CDR3 DNA is TGCGCCAGCAGCTTGCTAGCGGGGGGCTCAAACATTCAGTACTTC. Translated, it gives CASSLLAGGSNIQYF. The full variable domain, its missing parts supplied by reference TRBV5-1 and TRBJ2-4, is KAGVTQTPRYLIKTRGQQVTLSCSPISGHRSVSWYQQTPGQGLQFLFEYFSETQRNKGNFPGRFSGRQFSNSRSEMNVSTLELGDSALYLCASSLLAGGSNIQYFGAGTRLSVL.

The chain couples TRBV5-1 to TRBJ1-4; perhaps TRBD1 as D (6 bases). The CDR3 length is 14 residues. Germline CDR1 is SGHRS and CDR2 is YFSETQ. V was pared by 4 bases and J by 4 bases, with 11 bases between. CDR3 nucleotides: TGCGCCAGCAGCCTAGGGGGGAGTAATGAAAAACTGTTTTTT. Translating gives CASSLGGSNEKLFF.

The chain uses TRBV7-8 and TRBJ2-3; D gene ambiguous. V lost 5 bases to trimming and J lost 4 bases, with 13 bases between them. Looked up from germline, CDR1 is SGHVS and CDR2 is FQNEAQ. This CDR3 is built from 14 residues. CDR3 amino acids: CASSQTEYADTQYF. The CDR3 DNA follows: TGTGCCAGCAGCCAAACGGAGTATGCAGATACGCAGTATTTT.

This clone came up once. The V gene is TRBV12-3 or TRBV12-4, the J gene TRBJ2-5; D perhaps matches TRBD2 (6 bases). The CDR3 sequence is 13 residues long. The ends were cut back, 5 bases at V and 2 bases at J, with 9 bases in the middle. This CDR3 is CASSRDLQETQYF. The DNA of the CDR3 is TGTGCCAGCAGTAGGGACTTACAAGAGACCCAGTACTTC.

This chain joins TRBV5-1 and TRBJ1-1; D is perhaps TRBD1 (6 bases). The CDR3 length is 15 residues. The V and J ends lost 4 bases and 1 base respectively, with 14 bases between them. Germline CDR1 SGHRS, CDR2 YFSETQ. CDR3 protein: CASSLEQGPNTEAFF. CDR3 DNA sequence: TGCGCCAGCAGCCTCGAACAGGGCCCGAACACTGAAGCTTTCTTT.

This sequence joins TRBV6-5 and TRBJ2-1; weak D call: TRBD1 (5 bases). Germline V gene lookup returns CDR1 MNHEY and CDR2 SVGAGI. With 4 bases removed from V and 15 bases from J, the gap between germline ends came to 16 bases. This CDR3 has 12 residues. CDR3 DNA: TGTGCCAGCAGTTTGAAGGGGATGGGTTGGTTCTTC. Its translation is CASSLKGMGWFF.

The chain carries TRBV27 and TRBJ2-3; TRBD2 agrees at 12 bases. Germline V gives CDR1 MNHEY, CDR2 SMNVEV (reference sequence). Losses at the gene ends were 5 bases for V and 7 bases for J; bases not matched to a gene: 16. The CDR3 is 18 amino acids. Written as DNA, the CDR3 is TGTGCCAGCAGTATAGGACTAGCGGGACACGAACGAAGGAATACGCAGTATTTT. Translation: CASSIGLAGHERRNTQYF.

The J gene is TRBJ1-1, the V gene TRBV11-2, with a tentative D call TRBD1 (5 bases). Per the germline V gene, CDR1 is SGHAT and CDR2 is FQNNGV. Trimming shortened V by 2 bases and J by 4 bases, and 8 bases separated the two germline ends. The CDR3 spans 13 residues. This CDR3 reads CASSLHQGTEAFF. DNA for the CDR3: TGTGCCAGCAGCTTACATCAGGGCACTGAAGCTTTCTTT.

The CDR3 loop is CASSERNDVDPSYEQYF. The CDR3 nucleotides are TGTGCCAGCAGTGAGAGAAATGATGTAGATCCTTCCTACGAGCAGTACTTC. V is TRBV6-1 and J is TRBJ2-7, with no clear D. Germline assignment: CDR1 MNHNS and CDR2 SASEGT. This CDR3 has 17 amino acids. V was pared by 3 bases and J by 1 base, with 19 bases between.

The chain combines TRBV6-1 with TRBJ1-2; D possibly corresponds to TRBD1 (5 bases). The CDR3 loop spans 14 amino acids. Between the trimmed V and J ends, which lost 8 bases and 5 bases, there was a span of 18 bases. Germline V CDR1 and CDR2: MNHNS, SASEGT. The CDR3 region is CASYLGAAGYGYTF. The CDR3 DNA follows: TGTGCCAGCTATCTTGGGGCGGCGGGTTATGGCTACACCTTC.

This chain joins TRBV6-6 and TRBJ1-4; 7 positions agree with TRBD1. The CDR3 runs to 12 residues. Losses at the gene ends were 4 bases for V and 8 bases for J; bases not matched to a gene: 1. The germline V gene encodes CDR1 MNHNY and CDR2 SVGAGI (reference sequence). This CDR3 reads CASSSTGEKLFF. DNA for the CDR3: TGTGCCAGCAGTTCGACAGGGGAAAAACTGTTTTTT.